This T cell receptor beta chain appears in the sequencing data of a study of blood T cell repertoires in COVID-19. Study overall: Donors in the United States, Italy and Spain gave samples during acute or convalescent COVID-19. In each case, the material was cDNA or gDNA derived from T cells, B-cell-depleted T cells, or PBMCs.

TCRdb's table, derived via immunoSEQ multiplex PCR, lists solely in-frame clones and lacks some. The profile shows over 120,000 clones, around 90% of them singletons. The receptor was isolated from a human donor in a cohort sampled during active COVID-19. Source material: peripheral blood.

The DNA of the CDR3 is TGTGCCAGCTCTCAAGGGGCAGGGCAAGAGACCCAGTACTTC. It translates to CASSQGAGQETQYF. The chain links TRBV25-1 to TRBJ2-5, with D perhaps TRBD1 (5 bases). Germline V gene lookup returns CDR1 MGHDK and CDR2 SYGVNS. This CDR3 has 14 amino acids. The germline V and J ends were trimmed by 8 bases and 2 bases, with 15 bases remaining between them. Complete variable domain (other parts from reference TRBV25-1 and TRBJ2-5): EADIYQTPRYLVIGTGKKITLECSQTMGHDKMYWYQQDPGMELHLIHYSYGVNSTEKGDLSSESTVSRIRTEHFPLTLESARPSHTSQYLCASSQGAGQETQYFGPGTRLLVL.